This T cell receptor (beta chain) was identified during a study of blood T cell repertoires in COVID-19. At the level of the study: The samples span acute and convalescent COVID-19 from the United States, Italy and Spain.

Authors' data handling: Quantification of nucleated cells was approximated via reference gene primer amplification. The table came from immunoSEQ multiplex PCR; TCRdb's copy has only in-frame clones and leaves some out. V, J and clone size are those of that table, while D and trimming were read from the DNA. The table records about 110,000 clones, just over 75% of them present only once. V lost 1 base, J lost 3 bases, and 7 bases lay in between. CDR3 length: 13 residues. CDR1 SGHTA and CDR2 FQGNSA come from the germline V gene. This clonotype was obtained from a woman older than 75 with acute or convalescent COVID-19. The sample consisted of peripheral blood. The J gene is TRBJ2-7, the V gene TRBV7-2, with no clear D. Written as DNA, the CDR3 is TGTGCCAGCAGCTTAGTCGAGTACTACGAGCAGTACTTC. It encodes CASSLVEYYEQYF.